This T cell receptor beta chain was observed in a study of CD8+ T cells in alopecia areata. Turning to the study itself: Treated patients were dosed with oral tofacitinib, taking 5 to 10 mg twice daily.

Study-level points and caveats: Uncertainty about whether baseline CD8+ expansion is linked to response remains, with one nonresponder. Among the top 100, expanded CD8+ clones were significantly decreased by tofacitinib, as was scalp clonality. Lesional scalp, especially alopecia totalis/universalis, showed higher clonality than normal scalp.

The treatment is: oral pan-JAK inhibitor, 5-10 mg twice daily. The sequencing template was cDNA reverse transcribed from extracted RNA. Assay: immunoSEQ multiplex PCR; the TCRdb copy retains only in-frame clones and omits some. The data contain about 76,000 clones, around 60% of them singletons. With regard to this clone: Its cognate antigen is unknown.

Germline assignment: CDR1 SGHTA and CDR2 FQGNSA. The CDR3 has 18 amino acids. Losses at the gene ends were 1 base for V and 3 bases for J; bases not matched to a gene: 9. The sequence was collected from a human donor with alopecia areata. Sequences were derived from CD8+ T cells sorted from blood, sampled at week 24, from a patient treated with tofacitinib. The V and J genes are TRBV7-2 and TRBJ2-2, with TRBD2 identical over 9 bases. CDR3: CASSLEILAGWDTGELFF. Written as DNA, the CDR3 is TGTGCCAGCAGCTTAGAAATCCTAGCGGGATGGGACACCGGGGAGCTGTTTTTT.